The 4 T cell receptor beta chains below come from one sample, sequenced in a study of blood T cells in healthy people across ages. The second PCR ran 7 to 11 cycles with a sample-barcoded 5' primer and J-beta primers. TCRdb reprocessed the 5' RACE reads via MiXCR and lists one record per CDR3 protein. Here the sample spans approximately 800,000 distinct CDR3 sequences, more than 55% being singletons. Specimen: blood. All receptors come from a man aged 35-49 years in good health.

The gene calls are TRBV5-1 and TRBJ1-1, with D unclear. Per germline, CDR1 SGHRS and CDR2 YFSETQ. Between the trimmed V and J ends, which lost 4 bases and 1 base, there was a span of 11 bases. This CDR3 region has 14 residues. CDR3 amino acids: CASSLWAGNTEAFF. For the CDR3, the DNA is TGCGCCAGCAGCCTGTGGGCGGGGAACACTGAAGCTTTCTTT.

This rearrangement joins TRBV7-2 to TRBJ2-6; no reliable D call. Trimming stripped 2 bases from V and 2 bases from J, with 4 bases between. CDR3 length: 14 amino acids. Germline V gene data show CDR1 as SGHTA and CDR2 as FQGNSA. CDR3 sequence: CASSLKAGANVLTF. The DNA for the CDR3 is TGTGCCAGCAGCTTAAAGGCTGGGGCCAACGTCCTGACTTTC.

This clonotype was detected a few times. This chain connects TRBV4-3 to TRBJ1-2; D call uncertain. Germline CDR1 and CDR2: LGHNA and YSLEER. The germline V and J ends were trimmed by 1 base and 5 bases, with 23 bases remaining between them. CDR3 length: 18 residues. DNA for the CDR3: TGCGCCAGCAGCCAAGGCGTGGAGGCAATTGGAGTCACGTATGGCTACACCTTC. Translating gives CASSQGVEAIGVTYGYTF.

The chain joins TRBV20-1 to TRBJ2-7; D tentatively reads TRBD1 or TRBD2 (5 bases each). Per germline, CDR1 DFQATT and CDR2 SNEGSKA (reference sequence). Between the trimmed V and J ends, which lost 6 bases and 3 bases, there was a span of 18 bases. CDR3 length: 14 residues. The CDR3 protein is CSAAPWDGDYEQYF. Here the CDR3 DNA reads TGCAGTGCGGCCCCTTGGGACGGGGACTACGAGCAGTACTTC.